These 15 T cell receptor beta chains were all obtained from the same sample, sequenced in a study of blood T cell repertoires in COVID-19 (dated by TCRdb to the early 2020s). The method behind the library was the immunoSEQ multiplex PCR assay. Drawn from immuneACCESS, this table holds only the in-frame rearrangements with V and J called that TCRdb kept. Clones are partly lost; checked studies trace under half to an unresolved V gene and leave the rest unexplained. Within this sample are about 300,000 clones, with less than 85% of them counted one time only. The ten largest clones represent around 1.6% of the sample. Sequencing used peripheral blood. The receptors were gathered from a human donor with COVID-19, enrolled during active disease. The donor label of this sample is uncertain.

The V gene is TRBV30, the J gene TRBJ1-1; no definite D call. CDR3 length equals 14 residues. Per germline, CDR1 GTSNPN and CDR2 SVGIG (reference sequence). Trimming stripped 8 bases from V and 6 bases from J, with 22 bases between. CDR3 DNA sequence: TGTGCCGGTTCCTCCGCCCCCGAGGGCGCTGAAGCTTTCTTT. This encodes CAGSSAPEGAEAFF.

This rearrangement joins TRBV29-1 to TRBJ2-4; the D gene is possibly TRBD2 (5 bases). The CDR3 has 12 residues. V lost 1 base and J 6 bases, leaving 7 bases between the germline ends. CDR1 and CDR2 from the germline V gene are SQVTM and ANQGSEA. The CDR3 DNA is TGCAGCGTTGAAGGCGGAGGAAACATTCAGTACTTC. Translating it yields CSVEGGGNIQYF. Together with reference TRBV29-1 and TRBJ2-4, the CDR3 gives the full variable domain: SAVISQKPSRDICQRGTSLTIQCQVDSQVTMMFWYRQQPGQSLTLIATANQGSEATYESGFVIDKFPISRPNLTFSTLTVSNMSPEDSSIYLCSVEGGGNIQYFGAGTRLSVL.

Here the CDR3 reads CASSSLPTEAFF. The CDR3 region has the DNA TGTGCCAGCAGTTCCCTCCCGACTGAAGCTTTCTTT. The J gene is TRBJ1-1, the V gene TRBV28; D remains ambiguous. V lost 4 bases to trimming and J lost 5 bases, with 8 bases between them. The CDR3 has 12 residues. Germline-derived CDR1 and CDR2 are MDHEN and SYDVKM.

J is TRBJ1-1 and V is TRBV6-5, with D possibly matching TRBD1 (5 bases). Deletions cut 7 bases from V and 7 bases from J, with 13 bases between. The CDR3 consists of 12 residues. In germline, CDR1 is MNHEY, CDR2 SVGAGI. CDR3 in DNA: TGTGCCAGCAAGTGGGGGGAAGGTGAAGCTTTCTTT. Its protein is CASKWGEGEAFF.

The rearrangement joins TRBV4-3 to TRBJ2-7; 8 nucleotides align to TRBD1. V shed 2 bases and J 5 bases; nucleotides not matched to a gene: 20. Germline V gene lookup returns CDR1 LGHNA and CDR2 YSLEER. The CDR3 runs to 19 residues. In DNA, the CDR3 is TGCGCCAGCAGCCAACTGCCCCTTCGGTCGGGGACAGGACCCCACGAGCAGTACTTC. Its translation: CASSQLPLRSGTGPHEQYF.

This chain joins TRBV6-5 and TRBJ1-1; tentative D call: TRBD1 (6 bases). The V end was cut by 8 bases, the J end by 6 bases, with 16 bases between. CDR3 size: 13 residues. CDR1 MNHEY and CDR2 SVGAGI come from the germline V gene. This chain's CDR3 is CASGVEGVAEAFF. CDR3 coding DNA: TGTGCCAGCGGGGTTGAGGGGGTTGCTGAAGCTTTCTTT.

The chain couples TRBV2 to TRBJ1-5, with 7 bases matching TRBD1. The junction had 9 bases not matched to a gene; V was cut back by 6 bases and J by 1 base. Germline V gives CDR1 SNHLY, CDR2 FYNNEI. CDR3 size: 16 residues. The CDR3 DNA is TGTGCCAGCAGAGACAGACAGGGTTTGAGCAATCAGCCCCAGCATTTT. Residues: CASRDRQGLSNQPQHF.

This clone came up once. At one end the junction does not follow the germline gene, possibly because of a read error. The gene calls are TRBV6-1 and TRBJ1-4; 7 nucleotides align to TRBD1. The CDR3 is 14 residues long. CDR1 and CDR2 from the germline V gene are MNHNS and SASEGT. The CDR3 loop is CASREGGANEKLFF. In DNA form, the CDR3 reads TGTGCCAGCAGGGAAGGGGGCGCTAATGAAAAACTGTTTTTT.

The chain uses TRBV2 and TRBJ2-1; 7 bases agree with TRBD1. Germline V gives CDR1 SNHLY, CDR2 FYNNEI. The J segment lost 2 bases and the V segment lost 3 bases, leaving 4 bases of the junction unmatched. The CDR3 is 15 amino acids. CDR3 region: CASSENRGAYNEQFF. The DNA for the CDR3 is TGTGCCAGCAGTGAGAACAGGGGAGCCTACAATGAGCAGTTCTTC.

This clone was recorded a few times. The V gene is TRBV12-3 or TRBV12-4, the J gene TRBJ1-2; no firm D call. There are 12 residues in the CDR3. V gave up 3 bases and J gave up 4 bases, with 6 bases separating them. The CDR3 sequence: CASSFGGYGYTF. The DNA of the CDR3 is TGTGCCAGCAGTTTCGGAGGCTATGGCTACACCTTC.

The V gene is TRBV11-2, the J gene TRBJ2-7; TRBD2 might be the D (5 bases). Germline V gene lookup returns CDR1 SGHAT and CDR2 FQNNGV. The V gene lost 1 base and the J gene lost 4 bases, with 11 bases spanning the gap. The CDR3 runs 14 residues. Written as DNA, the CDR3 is TGTGCCAGCAGCTTAGCGGGGATGGGGTACGAGCAGTACTTC. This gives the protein CASSLAGMGYEQYF.

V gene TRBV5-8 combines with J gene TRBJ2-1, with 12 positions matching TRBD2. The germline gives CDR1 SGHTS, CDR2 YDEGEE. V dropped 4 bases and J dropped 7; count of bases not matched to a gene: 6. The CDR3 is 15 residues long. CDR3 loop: CASSPRLAGANEQFF. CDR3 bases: TGTGCCAGCAGCCCGCGACTAGCGGGAGCAAATGAGCAGTTCTTC.

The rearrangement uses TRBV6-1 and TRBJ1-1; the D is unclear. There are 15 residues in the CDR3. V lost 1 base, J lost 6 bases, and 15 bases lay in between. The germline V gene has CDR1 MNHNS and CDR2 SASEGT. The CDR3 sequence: CASSEVTRSVSEAFF. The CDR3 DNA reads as TGTGCCAGCAGTGAAGTAACCAGGTCAGTCTCTGAAGCTTTCTTT.

The CDR3 coding sequence is TGTGCCAGCACCAACGGAGGGCCCCTTATGGGCAATGAGCAGTTCTTC. Amino acids: CASTNGGPLMGNEQFF. The chain has TRBV5-5 and TRBJ2-1, with a possible D match to TRBD2 (6 bases). CDR1 and CDR2 from the germline V gene are SGHKS and YYEKEE (reference sequence). V shed 6 bases and J shed 6 bases, with 22 bases lying between them. CDR3 length: 16 amino acids.

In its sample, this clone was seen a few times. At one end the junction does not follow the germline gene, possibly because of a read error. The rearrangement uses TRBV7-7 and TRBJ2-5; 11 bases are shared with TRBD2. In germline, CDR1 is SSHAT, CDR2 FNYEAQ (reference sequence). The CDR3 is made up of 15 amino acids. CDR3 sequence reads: CASSLGTSGQETQYF. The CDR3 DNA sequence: TGTGCTAGCAGCTTAGGGACTAGCGGACAAGAGACCCAGTACTTC.